This TCR beta chain was identified in a study of PD-1 blockade in mismatch repair-deficient tumors. Notes on the study in general: Rapid post-treatment expansion, then contraction, generally preceding radiologic response, marked tumor-resident clones. Three of seven peptides expanded clones, giving around 140 unique blood TCRs.

Sample time point: roughly 11-day in vitro stimulation with candidate neoantigen peptide 6. PCR or immunohistochemistry showed mismatch repair deficiency in every enrolled patient. TCR sequencing covered a few patients who responded to pembrolizumab. The protocol was immunoSEQ multiplex PCR, while the TCRdb copy is restricted to in-frame clones and leaves out a portion. The table shows approximately 13,000 clones, with 70% to 90% occurring only once. V was pared by 6 bases and J by 3 bases, with 5 bases of the junction left unmatched. CDR1 KGHSH and CDR2 LQKENI come from the germline V gene. The CDR3 has 14 amino acids. Concerning this clone: What it recognizes is unknown.

The TCR comes from an adult with mismatch repair-deficient cancer. The chain carries TRBV18 and TRBJ1-5; 7 bases are a match to TRBD1. Sequencing used cells cultured in vitro, obtained from a patient treated with pembrolizumab. Here the CDR3 DNA reads TGTGCCAGCTCCCTCGACAGGGTCAATCAGCCCCAGCATTTT. It translates to CASSLDRVNQPQHF. Variable domain in full (rest from reference TRBV18 and TRBJ1-5): NAGVMQNPRHLVRRRGQEARLRCSPMKGHSHVYWYRQLPEEGLKFMVYLQKENIIDESGMPKERFSAEFPKEGPSILRIQQVVRGDSAAYFCASSLDRVNQPQHFGDGTRLSIL.